This T cell receptor (beta chain) was sequenced during a study of early stage breast cancer tumors. Study conclusions and caveats: Compared with adjacent normal breast tissue, tumors showed around 2.7-fold greater T cell density and higher clonality.

The table came from immunoSEQ multiplex PCR; TCRdb's copy has only in-frame clones and leaves some out. The sample records about 36,000 clones, roughly 72% being singletons. A note on this clone: Its antigen is currently unknown.

Germline assignment: CDR1 LNHDA and CDR2 SQIVND (reference sequence). The CDR3 is 17 amino acids. The V end lost 7 bases, the J end lost 14 bases, and 35 bases lay between the germline ends. The sequence was obtained from a person in their sixties with breast cancer. This sequence joins TRBV19 and TRBJ1-2, with TRBD1 as a possible D gene (5 bases). The sample comprised blood. The CDR3 sequence: CASTTMGKSITGTAETF. The CDR3 DNA reads TGTGCCAGTACCACCATGGGGAAGTCGATTACCGGGACTGCGGAAACCTTC. The whole variable domain, filled in from reference TRBV19 and TRBJ1-2, reads DGGITQSPKYLFRKEGQNVTLSCEQNLNHDAMYWYRQDPGQGLRLIYYSQIVNDFQKGDIAEGYSVSREKKESFPLTVTSAQKNPTAFYLCASTTMGKSITGTAETFGSGTRLTVV.